What follows are 29 T cell receptor beta chains derived from one specimen sequenced in a study of T cell responses to AZD1222 COVID-19 vaccine. The assay was immunoSEQ multiplex PCR, and TCRdb's table has in-frame clones only and misses some. The sample contains about 100,000 clones, 70% to 90% of which appear only once. Sample: peripheral blood, taken on day 0 of AZD1222 vaccination. These receptor sequences come from an adult in good health.

V usage is TRBV6-5 and J usage is TRBJ1-1; D is unresolved. Deletions cut 0 bases from V and 8 bases from J, with 13 bases between. Germline CDR1 MNHEY, CDR2 SVGAGI. CDR3 length: 14 residues. CDR3 bases: TGTGCCAGCAGTTACTCACCCATTCAGACCGAAGCTTTCTTT. This codes for CASSYSPIQTEAFF.

The chain has TRBV5-1 and TRBJ2-3; TRBD2 matches at 9 bases. In germline, CDR1 is SGHRS, CDR2 YFSETQ. The V segment lost 0 bases and the J segment 6 bases; nucleotides outside the gene matches: 8. The CDR3 has 16 amino acids. CDR3 sequence: CASSLAGREGRDTQYF. CDR3 nucleotide sequence: TGCGCCAGCAGCTTGGCCGGGCGGGAGGGCCGGGATACGCAGTATTTT.

The rearrangement joins TRBV5-1 to TRBJ2-2; no clear D. The V end was cut by 5 bases, the J end by 0 bases, with 11 bases between. The CDR3 is 15 residues long. Germline-derived CDR1 and CDR2 are SGHRS and YFSETQ. CDR3 sequence (DNA): TGCGCCAGCAGTCAGGACGGCGCGAACACCGGGGAGCTGTTTTTT. The encoded protein is CASSQDGANTGELFF.

The V call is TRBV11-3, the J call TRBJ2-2; the D gene is possibly TRBD2 (5 bases). V lost 3 bases and J 4 bases, leaving 9 bases between the germline ends. Germline V gene data show CDR1 as SGHNT and CDR2 as YENEEA. CDR3 size: 14 residues. The CDR3 DNA is TGTGCCAGCAGCTTGGAGAGGGCCACCGGGGAGCTGTTTTTT. Translation: CASSLERATGELFF.

V usage is TRBV7-2 and J usage is TRBJ2-7; no reliable D call. The CDR3 has 13 residues. Deletions cut 5 bases from V and 1 base from J, with 9 bases between. The germline V gene encodes CDR1 SGHTA and CDR2 FQGNSA. CDR3 region: CASSHSSSYEQYF. The DNA for the CDR3 is TGTGCCAGCAGCCATTCTAGTTCCTACGAGCAGTACTTC.

The chain employs TRBV10-3 and TRBJ1-1; D is unclear. Germline lookup yields CDR1 ENHRY and CDR2 SYGVKD. V lost 3 bases and J lost 3, with 8 bases in between. This CDR3 region has 13 residues. The CDR3 loop is CAISEGSDTEAFF. The CDR3 bases are TGTGCCATCAGTGAAGGGTCGGACACTGAAGCTTTCTTT.

A single count supports this clone. V usage is TRBV24-1 and J usage is TRBJ1-4, with D unresolved. The CDR3 is 17 residues long. V shed 3 bases and J shed 0 bases, with 13 bases lying between them. The germline V gene encodes CDR1 KGHDR and CDR2 SFDVKD. CDR3: CATSDPSYGPTNEKLFF. The DNA for the CDR3 is TGTGCCACCAGTGATCCCTCCTACGGGCCAACTAATGAAAAACTGTTTTTT.

The chain carries TRBV19 and TRBJ2-7; TRBD2 aligns across 12 bases. CDR1 LNHDA and CDR2 SQIVND come from the germline V gene (reference sequence). The J segment lost 4 bases and the V segment lost 4 bases, leaving 5 bases of the junction unmatched. The CDR3 is made up of 15 amino acids. The CDR3 nucleotides read TGTGCCAGTAGTACCGTGACTAGCGGGAGTTACGAGCAGTACTTC. Amino acid sequence: CASSTVTSGSYEQYF.

CDR3 region: CASSLRANTEAFF. DNA for the CDR3: TGTGCCAGCAGCTTACGGGCGAACACTGAAGCTTTCTTT. The rearrangement uses TRBV7-7 and TRBJ1-1; D gene ambiguous. The length of the CDR3 is 13 residues. Germline loops: CDR1 SSHAT, CDR2 FNYEAQ (reference sequence). Deletions cut 2 bases from V and 1 base from J, with 5 bases between.

The chain carries TRBV3-1 (or the pseudogene TRBV3-2) and TRBJ1-5; no definite D call. The V end was cut by 4 bases, the J end by 4 bases, with 11 bases between. Germline CDR1 and CDR2: LGHDT and YNNKEL (reference sequence). The CDR3 length is 14 residues. CDR3 loop: CASSRNHGNQPQHF. The CDR3 DNA follows: TGTGCCAGCAGCCGGAACCACGGAAATCAGCCCCAGCATTTT.

This clone came up once. CDR3 in DNA: TGTGCCAGCAGTTTAGGCACTTACTATGGCTACACCTTC. Its protein is CASSLGTYYGYTF. The V and J genes are TRBV28 and TRBJ1-2; no reliable D call. V was pared by 2 bases and J by 3 bases, with 7 bases between. The V gene's germline CDR1 is MDHEN and CDR2 SYDVKM. The CDR3 is made up of 13 amino acids.

The J gene is TRBJ1-1, the V gene TRBV24-1; TRBD1 is a possible D gene (5 bases). Germline CDR1 and CDR2: KGHDR and SFDVKD. The V end lost 7 bases, the J end lost 2 bases, and 16 bases lay between the germline ends. This CDR3 spans 15 amino acids. The CDR3: CATRGGPGQNTEAFF. The DNA of the CDR3 is TGTGCCACCAGGGGCGGACCAGGGCAAAACACTGAAGCTTTCTTT.

In this sample, this clone turned up a few times. The chain joins TRBV2 to TRBJ2-7; 7 bases match TRBD1. This CDR3 contains 14 residues. CDR1 and CDR2 from the germline V gene are SNHLY and FYNNEI. V lost 0 bases, J lost 4 bases, and 3 bases stayed unmatched. In nucleotides, the CDR3 is TGTGCCAGCAGTGAAGCAACAGGGGATTACGAGCAGTACTTC. Its protein product is CASSEATGDYEQYF. The entire variable domain, with the rest obtained from reference TRBV2 and TRBJ2-7, is as follows: EPEVTQTPSHQVTQMGQEVILRCVPISNHLYFYWYRQILGQKVEFLVSFYNNEISEKSEIFDDQFSVERPDGSNFTLKIRSTKLEDSAMYFCASSEATGDYEQYFGPGTRLTVT.

The chain links TRBV28 to TRBJ2-3; TRBD1 is a possible D gene (5 bases). This CDR3 has 15 amino acids. Germline V CDR1 and CDR2: MDHEN, SYDVKM. V dropped 3 bases and J dropped 6 bases, with 16 bases sitting between them. CDR3 coding DNA: TGTGCCAGCAGTTTCAACAGGCCCGCCTTGGATACGCAGTATTTT. Protein: CASSFNRPALDTQYF.

The V and J genes are TRBV14 and TRBJ2-7; 9 bases are shared with TRBD2. V shed 4 bases and J 0 bases; nucleotides not matched to a gene: 10. CDR3 length: 17 residues. Looked up from germline, CDR1 is SGHDN and CDR2 is FVKESK. The CDR3 DNA is TGTGCCAGCAGCCGACACCTCTTAGCGGGAGACTCCTACGAGCAGTACTTC. Its protein product is CASSRHLLAGDSYEQYF.

The chain joins TRBV7-9 to TRBJ2-1; D is possibly TRBD2 (6 bases). CDR1 and CDR2 (germline): SEHNR, FQNEAQ (reference sequence). This CDR3 is built from 18 residues. V was clipped by 6 bases and J by 5 bases, with 26 bases between them. CDR3 sequence (DNA): TGTGCCAGCAGGGGACGGGGGAGTCTAGAGGGAGCCGACAATGAGCAGTTCTTC. This gives the protein CASRGRGSLEGADNEQFF.

The DNA of the CDR3 is TGTGCCAGCAGTTTTGGGATCTTGAACACTGAAGCTTTCTTT. Translated, it gives CASSFGILNTEAFF. The chain joins TRBV6-2 or TRBV6-3 to TRBJ1-1; D is ambiguous. The CDR3 is 14 amino acids. The germline V and J ends were trimmed by 4 bases and 0 bases, with 9 bases remaining between them. The germline CDR1 and CDR2 sequences are MNHEY and SVGEGT.

Only one count was recorded for this clone. The chain joins TRBV7-6 to TRBJ1-4; no clear D. CDR1 is SGHVS and CDR2 is FNYEAQ in the germline V gene. V lost 1 base and J lost 2, with 8 bases in between. The CDR3 runs to 15 residues. The CDR3 sequence is CASSLGGITNEKLFF. The CDR3 bases are TGTGCCAGCAGCTTAGGGGGAATTACTAATGAAAAACTGTTTTTT.

The chain is built from TRBV20-1 and TRBJ2-7; 15 nucleotides align to TRBD2. CDR1 and CDR2 from the germline V gene are DFQATT and SNEGSKA (reference sequence). The CDR3 spans 16 residues. V was clipped by 3 bases and J by 6 bases; unmatched bases: 9. In nucleotides, the CDR3 is TGCAGTGCTAGTGGGGTCGGGACTAGCGGGAGGCGCGAGCAGTACTTC. Encoded protein: CSASGVGTSGRREQYF.

V and J are TRBV27 and TRBJ2-7; 8 bases are shared with TRBD1. V shed 6 bases and J 4 bases; nucleotides not matched to a gene: 11. Germline lookup yields CDR1 MNHEY and CDR2 SMNVEV (reference sequence). The CDR3 is 15 amino acids. CDR3 in DNA: TGTGCCAGCAGCTTTACAGGGGGTCCTCAATACGAGCAGTACTTC. Translating it yields CASSFTGGPQYEQYF.

This sequence joins TRBV10-3 and TRBJ1-6; D is uncertain. The germline V gene has CDR1 ENHRY and CDR2 SYGVKD. The CDR3 loop spans 13 amino acids. Trimming removed 2 bases at V and 7 bases at J, with 6 bases between. In nucleotides, the CDR3 is TGTGCCATCAGTGAGGTCGGCAATTCACCCCTCCACTTT. Residues: CAISEVGNSPLHF.

The V and J genes are TRBV10-3 and TRBJ2-7; 7 positions agree with TRBD2. CDR1 is ENHRY, CDR2 SYGVKD, per germline. The CDR3 extends over 16 amino acids. The V segment lost 0 bases and the J segment 4 bases; nucleotides outside the gene matches: 9. CDR3 residues: CAISESEGGASYEQYF. For the CDR3, the DNA is TGTGCCATCAGTGAGTCGGAGGGAGGGGCGTCGTACGAGCAGTACTTC.

The rearrangement uses TRBV12-5 and TRBJ1-1, with D unclear. Trimming took 2 bases from V and 4 from J, leaving 8 bases between them. Germline CDR1 LGHNT, CDR2 FRNRAP. The CDR3 is 13 residues long. In DNA form, the CDR3 reads TGTGCTAGTGGTTTGACTTTGGCCACTGAAGCTTTCTTT. Its protein is CASGLTLATEAFF. The full variable domain, with the rest looked up from reference TRBV12-5 and TRBJ1-1, is DARVTQTPRHKVTEMGQEVTMRCQPILGHNTVFWYRQTMMQGLELLAYFRNRAPLDDSGMPKDRFSAEMPDATLATLKIQPSEPRDSAVYFCASGLTLATEAFFGQGTRLTVV.

The V and J genes are TRBV24-1 and TRBJ2-2; 8 positions agree with TRBD2. CDR1 and CDR2 (germline): KGHDR, SFDVKD. Trimming cost V 9 bases and J 2 bases; bases outside gene matches: 7. The CDR3 loop spans 15 amino acids. This CDR3 reads CATRGGGANTGELFF. CDR3 DNA sequence: TGTGCCACCCGGGGGGGAGGGGCCAACACCGGGGAGCTGTTTTTT.

V is TRBV2 and J is TRBJ2-7, with D possibly matching TRBD2 (5 bases). V was pared by 6 bases and J by 0 bases, with 15 bases between. Per germline, CDR1 SNHLY and CDR2 FYNNEI. CDR3 length equals 15 residues. In nucleotides, the CDR3 is TGTGCCAGCAGAGGTCCCGGGATTTACTCCTACGAGCAGTACTTC. It translates to CASRGPGIYSYEQYF.

In its sample, this clone was seen once. This sequence joins TRBV4-1 and TRBJ1-5; D may be TRBD1 (5 bases). The CDR3 consists of 16 residues. Between the trimmed V and J ends, which lost 1 base and 5 bases, there was a span of 15 bases. Germline V lookup: CDR1 MGHRA, CDR2 YSYEKL. The CDR3 coding sequence is TGCGCCAGCAGCCAAGCCCTTGGGGGTATGGATCAGCCCCAGCATTTT. This translates into CASSQALGGMDQPQHF.

The rearrangement uses TRBV6-2 or TRBV6-3 and TRBJ2-2; TRBD2 agrees at 8 bases. V gave up 7 bases and J gave up 6 bases; unmatched junction bases: 19. Germline V CDR1 and CDR2: MNHEY, SVGEGT. The CDR3 is made up of 18 amino acids. The chain's CDR3 is CASNPLLRGLGTAGELFF. The CDR3 coding sequence is TGTGCCAGCAACCCACTTCTACGGGGACTAGGTACCGCCGGGGAGCTGTTTTTT.

This rearrangement joins TRBV6-5 to TRBJ1-2; weak D call: TRBD1 (5 bases). The CDR3 is 15 amino acids. Trimming stripped 0 bases from V and 2 bases from J, with 10 bases between. Germline V gene lookup returns CDR1 MNHEY and CDR2 SVGAGI. The CDR3 region has the DNA TGTGCCAGCAGTTACTCAGGGGCTAGCAACTATGGCTACACCTTC. This translates into CASSYSGASNYGYTF.

The chain couples TRBV4-1 to TRBJ2-3; 9 positions agree with TRBD1. V dropped 3 bases and J dropped 1; count of bases not matched to a gene: 5. The CDR3 consists of 16 residues. Germline CDR1 reads MGHRA; CDR2 reads YSYEKL. The CDR3 reads CASSHLQGAGTDTQYF. The CDR3 DNA reads TGCGCCAGCAGCCACCTACAGGGGGCAGGCACAGATACGCAGTATTTT.